The 10 T cell receptor beta chains in this list originate from one sample, sequenced in a study of blood T cells in healthy people across ages. Together with a sample-barcoded 5' primer, a J-beta primer mix was included in a second PCR lasting roughly 6 to 12 cycles. TCRdb passed the 5' RACE reads through MiXCR, listing each CDR3 protein once. The table shows approximately 1.5 million distinct CDR3 sequences, with roughly 43% occurring only once. Sequencing used blood. The receptors derive from a woman between 18 and 30 years old in good health.

V gene TRBV5-1 combines with J gene TRBJ2-5, with 8 bases that match TRBD2. Germline V lookup: CDR1 SGHRS, CDR2 YFSETQ. J lost 5 bases, V lost 0 bases, and 6 bases had no gene match. The CDR3 covers 15 residues. This CDR3 is CASSLDLSGAETQYF. The CDR3 DNA reads TGCGCCAGCAGCTTGGATCTTAGCGGGGCTGAGACCCAGTACTTC.

The chain links TRBV7-2 to TRBJ2-7, with 8 bases that match TRBD1. With V trimmed by 5 bases and J by 6 bases, 6 bases remained unmatched. CDR1 SGHTA and CDR2 FQGNSA come from the germline V gene. The CDR3 spans 13 residues. In DNA, the CDR3 is TGTGCCAGCAGCCCCCGGACAGGGTTCGAGCAGTACTTC. Its translation is CASSPRTGFEQYF.

This clonotype has only a few counts. The chain has TRBV27 and TRBJ2-7; no reliable D call. The CDR3 is made up of 13 amino acids. The V end was cut by 6 bases, the J end by 0 bases, with 9 bases between. The V gene's germline CDR1 is MNHEY and CDR2 SMNVEV (reference sequence). CDR3 amino acids: CASSPSTSYEQYF. The CDR3 coding sequence is TGTGCCAGCAGCCCAAGTACCTCCTACGAGCAGTACTTC.

The table lists this clonotype with a few counts. The V call is TRBV25-1, the J call TRBJ2-7, with D maybe TRBD1 (6 bases). Trimming took 6 bases from V and 4 from J, leaving 19 bases between them. This CDR3 spans 15 amino acids. Germline V gene sequence: CDR1 MGHDK, CDR2 SYGVNS. The CDR3: CASSETGRGSYEQYF. CDR3 DNA: TGTGCCAGCAGCGAAACAGGGAGAGGTTCTTACGAGCAGTACTTC.

The rearrangement uses TRBV4-3 and TRBJ1-1, with TRBD1 identical over 7 bases. Germline V CDR1 and CDR2: LGHNA, YSLEER. Germline trimming cut 3 bases from V and 1 base from J; bases unmatched to any gene: 5. The CDR3 has 15 residues. The CDR3 protein is CASSQVQGGNTEAFF. CDR3 coding DNA: TGCGCCAGCAGCCAGGTTCAGGGGGGGAACACTGAAGCTTTCTTT.

The V and J genes are TRBV27 and TRBJ1-4; no clear D. The CDR3 covers 12 residues. In germline, CDR1 is MNHEY, CDR2 SMNVEV (reference sequence). V was trimmed by 3 bases and J by 5 bases, leaving 4 bases between them. CDR3 protein: CASSFVNEKLFF. The DNA of the CDR3 is TGTGCCAGCAGTTTCGTGAATGAAAAACTGTTTTTT.

This clonotype has only a few counts. The chain joins TRBV20-1 to TRBJ1-2, with D perhaps matching TRBD1 (5 bases). CDR3 length: 12 amino acids. CDR1 and CDR2 from the germline V gene are DFQATT and SNEGSKA (reference sequence). V gave up 6 bases and J gave up 1 base, with 9 bases separating them. The CDR3 DNA reads TGCAGTGCCCCGAGGGGTAACTATGGCTACACCTTC. Translating gives CSAPRGNYGYTF.

Ten or more counts support this clonotype. The CDR3 protein is CASSDGGKETQYF. DNA of the CDR3: TGTGCCAGCAGTGACGGCGGGAAAGAGACCCAGTACTTC. This sequence joins TRBV6-4 and TRBJ2-5, with D tentatively TRBD2 (6 bases). V was clipped by 2 bases and J by 3 bases, with 7 bases between them. This CDR3 region has 13 residues. Germline V lookup: CDR1 MRHNA, CDR2 SNTAGT.

There are a few counts of this clonotype. This chain connects TRBV9 to TRBJ2-3, with TRBD2 matching over 10 bases. Germline CDR1 is SGDLS and CDR2 is YYNGEE. The CDR3 runs to 17 residues. Trimming cost V 0 bases and J 6 bases; bases outside gene matches: 10. The CDR3 is CASSVEVAGGPRDTQYF. Written as DNA, the CDR3 is TGTGCCAGCAGCGTAGAGGTAGCGGGAGGCCCGCGGGATACGCAGTATTTT.

This clonotype was detected only once. In nucleotides, the CDR3 is TGCAGCGCCGGAGGACTATTTGTTGCTGAAGCTTTCTTT. Its protein is CSAGGLFVAEAFF. The chain uses TRBV29-1 and TRBJ1-1; D not certain. This CDR3 spans 13 amino acids. Germline loops: CDR1 SQVTM, CDR2 ANQGSEA. V was cut by 7 bases and J by 6 bases, with 18 bases left in between.